This T cell receptor (beta chain) was recorded in a study of blood T cell repertoires in COVID-19. In its sample, this clone was seen a few times. Seattle researchers signed up patients amid active infection and tracked them longitudinally. TCRdb's copy holds only in-frame clones and misses some; the assay was immunoSEQ multiplex PCR. Of some 300,000 clones in the sample, around 89% were seen once. CDR1 SQVTM and CDR2 ANQGSEA come from the germline V gene. The V end lost 4 bases, the J end lost 3 bases, and 15 bases lay between the germline ends. This CDR3 is 14 amino acids long. The sample was peripheral blood. The receptor's source is a woman aged 50 to 60 with COVID-19, enrolled during active disease. The chain employs TRBV29-1 and TRBJ1-1; D is unclear. This chain's CDR3 is CSVGTGHGYTEAFF. The CDR3 bases are TGCAGCGTTGGAACTGGTCATGGTTACACTGAAGCTTTCTTT.